The sequence of this TCR beta chain was determined in a study of cytomegalovirus exposure and HLA in healthy donors. Background on the study: HLA-typed donors were the source of around 85 million unique TCRs held in an early data release. Study outcomes and limitations: Most TCR sequences were seen very rarely across donors, but some public TCRs occurred in many. A later analysis linked 15,000 to 20,000 TCR beta sequences to HLA alleles at 0.05 false discovery rate. The study recorded 150 to 200 TCR beta chains that were cytomegalovirus-associated.

The PCR employed 60 Vbeta primers together with 13 Jbeta primers. Only in-frame clones appear in the TCRdb table, and some are missing; sequencing was by immunoSEQ multiplex PCR. In the table there are some 70,000 clones, 65% to 85% of which are singletons. About this clone: Its matching antigen is unknown.

The V gene end was trimmed by 5 bases and the J gene end by 5 bases; junction bases not matched to a gene: 4. The CDR3 loop spans 16 amino acids. CDR1 and CDR2 from the germline V gene are MRHNA and SNTAGT. The sequenced sample was PBMCs. The source is a woman between 45 and 65 years old in good health and CMV-seronegative. The V call is TRBV6-4, the J call TRBJ2-3; TRBD2 matches 16 bases. The CDR3 bases are TGTGCCAGCAGTTTGGGACTAGCGGGGGGGAGAGATACGCAGTATTTT. Amino acids: CASSLGLAGGRDTQYF.